This is a list of T cell receptor beta chains from one sample in a study of blood T cell repertoires in COVID-19. Method: immunoSEQ multiplex PCR; TCRdb's copy keeps in-frame clones and lacks some. Among about 190,000 clones, more than 70% were seen once, and the ten largest hold roughly 2.8%. Sequencing was done on a sample of peripheral blood. These receptors were taken from a woman aged 80 or over with active or convalescent COVID-19. Both conserved end residues are part of each CDR3. D genes are given only for firm matches. Part of the rows lack a size; the others show once, few, many or a class for expanded clones.

>TRBV27|TRBJ2-2|NA|NA
TGTGCCAGCAGTCAGCACCAGGTGACGGAAAACACCGGGGAGCTGTTTTTT
CASSQHQVTENTGELFF
>TRBV4-2|TRBJ2-7|NA|TRBD2
TGTGCCAGCAGCCAAGAGCCAAAAGCGGGGGGTTCTTACGAGCAGTACTTC
CASSQEPKAGGSYEQYF
>TRBV5-4|TRBJ2-3|NA|TRBD1
TGTGCCAGCAGCTCCACAGGGGCAGATACGCAGTATTTT
CASSSTGADTQYF
>TRBV28|TRBJ1-4|NA|NA
TGTGCCAGCAGCGAAACCGGACAATTGGGGGAAAAACTGTTTTTT
CASSETGQLGEKLFF
>TRBV3-1/TRBV3-2|TRBJ2-1|once|NA
TGTGCCAGCAGCTCAAACTCACCGAGCTCCTACAATGAGCAGTTCTTC
CASSSNSPSSYNEQFF
>TRBV27|TRBJ1-2|NA|NA
TGTGCCAGCAGTTTTGGGGCAGGTGTCTCGGGCTACACCTTC
CASSFGAGVSGYTF
>TRBV10-2|TRBJ2-3|NA|TRBD2
TGCGCCAGCAGGTCTAAGCGGGGCGAAGGAGATACGCAGTATTTT
CASRSKRGEGDTQYF
>TRBV18|TRBJ2-7|NA|NA
TGTGCCAGCTCACCCCCGTCGGACAGATACGAGCAGTACTTC
CASSPPSDRYEQYF
>TRBV28|TRBJ1-1|NA|NA
TGTGCCAGCAGTTTATTATCTGGCTTTGAAGCTTTCTTT
CASSLLSGFEAFF
>TRBV12-5|TRBJ2-1|NA|NA
TGTGCTAGTGGTTTGGCCAGTTACAATGGGCAGTTCTTC
CASGLASYNGQFF
>TRBV6-2/TRBV6-3|TRBJ2-3|NA|TRBD1
TGTGCCAGCAGTCCCCGGACAGGGACAGATACGCAGTATTTT
CASSPRTGTDTQYF
>TRBV5-4|TRBJ1-1|NA|NA
TGTGCCAGCAGCACCCCCCAGGGCGAAGCTTTCTTT
CASSTPQGEAFF
>TRBV28|TRBJ1-2|NA|NA
TGTGCCAGCAGCCCGGGACACCTAGTCAACTATGGCTACACCTTC
CASSPGHLVNYGYTF
>TRBV2|TRBJ2-3|NA|TRBD2
TGTGCCAGCAGTGTAGCGGGGGGGCCCACAGATACGCAGTATTTT
CASSVAGGPTDTQYF
>TRBV7-8|TRBJ2-1|few|TRBD2
TGTGCCAGCAGCTTATCCCCAGCGGGGGGATACAATGAGCAGTTCTTC
CASSLSPAGGYNEQFF
>TRBV28|TRBJ1-2|NA|NA
TGTGCCAGCAGTTTAATTCCAGGGATTTTTGGCTACACCTTC
CASSLIPGIFGYTF
>TRBV11-2|TRBJ1-6|NA|TRBD1
TGTGCCAGCAGCTCAGACAGGGGGGATTCACCCCTCCACTTT
CASSSDRGDSPLHF
>TRBV12-3/TRBV12-4|TRBJ2-5|NA|NA
TGTGCCAGCGGGAGGGAGACCCAGTACTTC
CASGRETQYF
>TRBV6-6|TRBJ1-1|NA|NA
TGTGCCAGCAGTTACCGCGGGGACCGCGCCAGTGAAGCTTTCTTT
CASSYRGDRASEAFF
>TRBV2|TRBJ1-1|NA|TRBD1
TGTGCCAGCAGCGCGGACAGGATAGGATCTTCAGCTTTCTTT
CASSADRIGSSAFF
>TRBV2|TRBJ1-6|NA|NA
TGTGCCAGCAGTGAAGCGCTTTGGGGACACCGTTTTAATTCACCCCTCCACTTT
CASSEALWGHRFNSPLHF
>TRBV7-2|TRBJ2-3|NA|TRBD1
TGTGCCAGCAGCTTAGTCGGGACAGGGAACACCGATACGCAGTATTTT
CASSLVGTGNTDTQYF
>TRBV9|TRBJ2-7|NA|TRBD1
TGTGCCAGCAGCTCGCGCGGGACAGGGAGTTACGAGCAGTACTTC
CASSSRGTGSYEQYF
>TRBV28|TRBJ2-7|NA|TRBD2
TGTGCCAGCAGAAACTGGACTAGTGGGTACGAGCAGTACTTC
CASRNWTSGYEQYF
>TRBV3-1/TRBV3-2|TRBJ1-6|NA|TRBD1
TGTGCCAGCAGCCAAGATTGGACAGGGGGTTCACCCCTCCACTTT
CASSQDWTGGSPLHF
>TRBV10-3|TRBJ2-2|NA|TRBD1
TGTGCCATCAGGACAGGGAGTGACACCGGGGAGCTGTTTTTT
CAIRTGSDTGELFF
>TRBV5-1|TRBJ2-5|once|TRBD1
TGCGCCAGCAGCTGGGGGACAGGCCGGCAAGAGACCCAGTACTTC
CASSWGTGRQETQYF
>TRBV6-5|TRBJ1-4|few|NA
TGTGCCAGCACGGTGCTGGGGCAGGCTAATGAAAAACTGTTTTTT
CASTVLGQANEKLFF
>TRBV10-1|TRBJ2-7|NA|NA
TGCGCCAGCAGCGCGAGTCCCCCTCTAACCTACGAGCAGTACTTC
CASSASPPLTYEQYF
>TRBV28|TRBJ1-3|NA|TRBD1
TGTGCCAGCACGGGGGACAGTGGGATAGGAGGTCTAAGAAACACCATATATTTT
CASTGDSGIGGLRNTIYF
>TRBV21-1|TRBJ1-5|NA|NA
TGTGCCAGCAGCAAAGTTTTGAGGTCTTTCCTACGACCCGGGGAGCACTATAGCAATCAGCCCCAGCATTTT
CASSKVLRSFLRPGEHYSNQPQHF
>TRBV11-2|TRBJ2-7|NA|TRBD1
TGTGCCAGCAGCTTAGCGGGGACAGGGAGCTACGAGCAGTACTTC
CASSLAGTGSYEQYF